This TCR beta chain was sequenced in a study of shared clonotypes between healthy human individuals. Across the study: Used for every donor were three CD4 naive, three CD4 memory, two CD8 naive and one CD8 memory plate. Study-level findings and limits: The sharing of about 5% of naive CD4 clonotypes was seen across a few donors.

Notes on this clone: What it binds is unknown.

The germline V gene encodes CDR1 MNHEY and CDR2 SVGAGI. The junction had 5 bases not matched to a gene; V was cut back by 2 bases and J by 8 bases. The CDR3 loop spans 14 amino acids. Generated by immunoSEQ multiplex PCR, the TCRdb table keeps only in-frame clones and is missing some. The sample has around 700,000 clones, less than 80% seen once. This chain connects TRBV6-5 to TRBJ2-4; 8 bases match TRBD1. The sequencing input was memory CD4+ T cells sorted from blood. Stated subset: CD45RA-negative fraction. The receptor's source is a woman in her 30s in good health. Here the CDR3 reads CASSYQGAGDIQYF. The CDR3 nucleotides are TGTGCCAGCAGTTACCAGGGGGCAGGCGACATTCAGTACTTC.